This T cell receptor (beta chain) was captured by sequencing in a study of shared clonotypes between healthy human individuals. The study's findings and limits: The naive CD4 repertoires of a handful of donors were compared, and around 4.7% of clonotypes were shared.

Genomic DNA belonging to each subset was distributed in equal measure over several immunoSEQ plates. Clones were read by immunoSEQ multiplex PCR, and TCRdb kept only the in-frame ones, dropping some. The sample shows about 680,000 clones, more than 70% of them seen only once. As concerns this clone: Its antigen remains unidentified.

Germline loops: CDR1 SGHAT, CDR2 FQNNGV. V gave up 1 base and J gave up 4 bases; unmatched junction bases: 6. There are 16 residues in the CDR3. The gene calls are TRBV11-2 and TRBJ2-7; 11 bases agree with TRBD2. The clonotype originates from a woman in her thirties in good health. Input material: memory CD4+ T cells sorted from blood. This sample's subset: CD45RA-negative fraction. CDR3 amino acids: CASSLGWGLADYEQYF. The CDR3, as DNA: TGTGCCAGCAGCTTAGGGTGGGGACTAGCGGATTACGAGCAGTACTTC. Together with reference TRBV11-2 and TRBJ2-7, the CDR3 gives the full variable domain: EAGVAQSPRYKIIEKRQSVAFWCNPISGHATLYWYQQILGQGPKLLIQFQNNGVVDDSQLPKDRFSAERLKGVDSTLKIQPAKLEDSAVYLCASSLGWGLADYEQYFGPGTRLTVT.